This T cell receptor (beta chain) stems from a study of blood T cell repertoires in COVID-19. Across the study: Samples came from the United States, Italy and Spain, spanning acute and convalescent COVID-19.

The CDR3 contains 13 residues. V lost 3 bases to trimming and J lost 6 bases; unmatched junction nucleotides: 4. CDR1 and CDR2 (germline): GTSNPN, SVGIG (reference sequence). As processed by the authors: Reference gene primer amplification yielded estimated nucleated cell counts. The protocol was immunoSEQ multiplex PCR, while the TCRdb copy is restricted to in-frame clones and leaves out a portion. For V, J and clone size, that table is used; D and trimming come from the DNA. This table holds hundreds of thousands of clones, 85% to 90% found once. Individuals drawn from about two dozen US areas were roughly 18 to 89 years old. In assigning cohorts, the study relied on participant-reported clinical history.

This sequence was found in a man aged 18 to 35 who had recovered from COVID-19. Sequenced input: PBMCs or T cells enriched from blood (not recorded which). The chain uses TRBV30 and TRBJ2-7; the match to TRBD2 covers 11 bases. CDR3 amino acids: CAWSEGLAAEQYF. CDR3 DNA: TGTGCCTGGAGCGAGGGACTAGCGGCCGAGCAGTACTTC. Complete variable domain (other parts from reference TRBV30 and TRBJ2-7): SQTIHQWPATLVQPVGSPLSLECTVEGTSNPNLYWYRQAAGRGLQLLFYSVGIGQISSEVPQNLSASRPQDRQFILSSKKLLLSDSGFYLCAWSEGLAAEQYFGPGTRLTVT.